This T cell receptor (beta chain) was sequenced in a study of blood T cell repertoires in COVID-19. Study-wide context: Italy, Spain and the United States were the sources of the convalescent and acute COVID-19 samples. T cells, B-cell-depleted T cells, or PBMCs provided the cDNA or gDNA that served as material.

The CDR3 loop spans 16 amino acids. Per the original methods: Using reference gene primer amplification, nucleated cell counts were estimated. This table comes from immunoSEQ multiplex PCR, and its TCRdb copy is limited to in-frame clones, with some not included. Clonal size and the V and J genes are those of that table, whereas D and trimming came from the DNA. The sample carries about 73,000 clones, about 88% recorded once. This TCR was recovered from a man aged 80 or over with acute or convalescent COVID-19. The genes are TRBV21-1 and TRBJ2-5; TRBD1 is taken as the D call from the table, unchecked against the DNA. TRBV21-1 is flagged as a pseudogene. The sequencing input was peripheral blood. The CDR3 DNA sequence: TGTGCCAGCAGCAAATTGGGCAGGGGGAAACAAGAGACCCAGTACTTC. Protein sequence: CASSKLGRGKQETQYF.